These 26 T cell receptor beta chains originate from one sample sequenced in a study of blood T cell repertoires in COVID-19. Profiling relied on immunoSEQ multiplex PCR, and the TCRdb table lists in-frame clones only, not all of them. The sample gives 80,000 to 100,000 clones, about four fifths of which show up once; around 20% is in the top ten. The source material was peripheral blood. The origin of the receptors is a human donor in a cohort sampled during active COVID-19.

The chain couples TRBV25-1 to TRBJ2-7; 12 positions match TRBD1. The CDR3 loop spans 14 amino acids. CDR1 MGHDK and CDR2 SYGVNS come from the germline V gene. The trim removed 3 bases at V and 5 bases at J, leaving 2 bases unmatched. CDR3 sequence (DNA): TGTGCCAGCAGTGAGGGACAGGGGGCCCACGAGCAGTACTTC. This encodes CASSEGQGAHEQYF.

A single count supports this clone. The CDR3 loop reads CASSLSRTGRNEQYF. For the CDR3, the DNA is TGTGCCAGCAGCTTATCACGGACAGGGAGGAACGAGCAGTACTTC. V usage is TRBV7-2 and J usage is TRBJ2-7, with 8 bases matching TRBD1. The V gene end was trimmed by 2 bases and the J gene end by 5 bases; junction bases not matched to a gene: 8. Germline V gives CDR1 SGHTA, CDR2 FQGNSA. This CDR3 is 15 amino acids long. Supplemented by reference TRBV7-2 and TRBJ2-7, the full variable domain reads GAGVSQSPSNKVTEKGKDVELRCDPISGHTALYWYRQSLGQGLEFLIYFQGNSAPDKSGLPSDRFSAERTGGSVSTLTIQRTQQEDSAVYLCASSLSRTGRNEQYFGPGTRLTVT.

Regarding this clone: Additional DNA sequences in this sample encode the identical CDR3. The rearrangement links TRBV28 to TRBJ2-5, with TRBD2 identical over 12 bases. Germline CDR1 MDHEN, CDR2 SYDVKM. This CDR3 is 15 amino acids long. V shed 4 bases and J 5 bases; nucleotides not matched to a gene: 5. The CDR3 DNA reads as TGTGCCAGCAGTTCACTAGCGGGAGGCGGGGAGACCCAGTACTTC. Encoded protein: CASSSLAGGGETQYF.

The chain is built from TRBV7-6 and TRBJ2-7; 8 positions agree with TRBD1. After removal of 5 bases from V and 5 bases from J, the junction contained 8 bases not matched to a gene. Per the germline V gene, CDR1 is SGHVS and CDR2 is FNYEAQ. The CDR3 is made up of 14 amino acids. CDR3 loop: CASSPTTGVNEQYF. CDR3 DNA: TGTGCCAGCAGCCCAACGACAGGGGTCAACGAGCAGTACTTC.

This clone was recorded many times. The rearrangement links TRBV10-1 to TRBJ2-6, with 13 bases that match TRBD2. This CDR3 comprises 19 residues. V lost 0 bases to trimming and J lost 2 bases; unmatched junction nucleotides: 4. CDR1 is WNHNN, CDR2 SYGVQD, per germline (reference sequence). DNA for the CDR3: TGCGCCAGCAGTGAGTCGATAGGACTAGCGGGAGCTGGGGCCAACGTCCTGACTTTC. Amino acid sequence: CASSESIGLAGAGANVLTF.

The gene calls are TRBV10-3 and TRBJ2-5, with 10 bases identical to TRBD2. The CDR3 loop spans 15 amino acids. Per the germline V gene, CDR1 is ENHRY and CDR2 is SYGVKD. The trim removed 3 bases at V and 5 bases at J, leaving 6 bases unmatched. In DNA form, the CDR3 reads TGTGCCATCAGTGACTCTAGCGGGAGTGGGGAGACCCAGTACTTC. Translated: CAISDSSGSGETQYF.

This chain uses TRBV2 with TRBJ1-5; 11 bases map to TRBD1. This CDR3 is 15 amino acids long. Per the germline V gene, CDR1 is SNHLY and CDR2 is FYNNEI. With V trimmed by 1 base and J by 6 bases, 2 bases remained unmatched. The CDR3 DNA reads TGTGCCAGCAGTGAAGAAGGGACAGGGGGTCAGCCCCAGCATTTT. Protein sequence: CASSEEGTGGQPQHF.

The chain has TRBV5-4 and TRBJ2-7; a weak D match, TRBD2 (6 bases). Trimming left V 2 bases short and J 3 bases short, with 12 bases between. This CDR3 has 14 amino acids. The germline CDR1 and CDR2 sequences are SGHNT and YYREEE (reference sequence). The CDR3, as DNA: TGTGCCAGCAGCTTCCCGGGAGTTGGCTACGAGCAGTACTTC. This codes for CASSFPGVGYEQYF.

This clone was observed once. The rearrangement joins TRBV28 to TRBJ2-3; 8 bases are a match to TRBD2. V dropped 6 bases and J dropped 6; count of bases not matched to a gene: 8. CDR3 length equals 14 residues. Looked up from germline, CDR1 is MDHEN and CDR2 is SYDVKM. As DNA, the CDR3 is TGTGCCAGCAGGGACGGGAGGGCCACGGATACGCAGTATTTT. Protein sequence: CASRDGRATDTQYF.

The CDR3 sequence: CASSWDRSYGYTF. The CDR3, as DNA: TGTGCCAGCAGCTGGGACAGGTCCTATGGCTACACCTTC. The chain uses TRBV5-4 and TRBJ1-2, with 8 nucleotides matching TRBD1. Germline lookup yields CDR1 SGHNT and CDR2 YYREEE (reference sequence). The J segment lost 4 bases and the V segment lost 3 bases, leaving 2 bases of the junction unmatched. The CDR3 length is 13 residues.

The chain couples TRBV4-2 to TRBJ2-2; maybe TRBD2 (6 bases). V shed 0 bases and J shed 7 bases, with 12 bases lying between them. The CDR3 runs 15 residues. In germline, CDR1 is LGHNA, CDR2 YNFKEQ. The CDR3, as DNA: TGTGCCAGCAGCCAAGATTCCGGGAGCAGCGGGGAGCTGTTTTTT. It translates to CASSQDSGSSGELFF.

Only one count was recorded for this clone. The junction shows a germline mismatch at one end, possibly a read error. The chain couples TRBV2 to TRBJ2-7; TRBD1 agrees at 9 bases. Germline V gives CDR1 SNHLY, CDR2 FYNNEI. This CDR3 comprises 11 residues. CDR3 in amino acids: CASGDGQGRNF. The CDR3 nucleotides read TGTGCCAGCGGAGATGGACAGGGGCGAAACTTC.

The rearrangement links TRBV12-3 or TRBV12-4 to TRBJ2-7; a possible D gene is TRBD1 (6 bases). V was shortened by 6 bases and J by 3 bases, with 9 bases between the two germline ends. The CDR3 extends over 12 amino acids. CDR3 nucleotides: TGTGCCAGCAGCAAACAGGGCTACGAGCAGTACTTC. Amino acids: CASSKQGYEQYF.

The V call is TRBV7-9, the J call TRBJ1-2; D gene unclear. V was cut by 6 bases and J by 5 bases, with 13 bases left in between. Germline V CDR1 and CDR2: SEHNR, FQNEAQ (reference sequence). The CDR3 runs to 13 residues. In DNA form, the CDR3 reads TGTGCCAGCAGGAAGGAGGACTGGTATGGCTACACCTTC. Translation gives CASRKEDWYGYTF.

This chain uses TRBV2 with TRBJ2-1; 9 bases align to TRBD2. The V and J ends lost 1 base and 3 bases, in that order; junction bases with no gene match: 4. The CDR3 totals 16 residues. Germline-derived CDR1 and CDR2 are SNHLY and FYNNEI. The CDR3 loop is CASSEVGLAYYNEQFF. The CDR3 nucleotides are TGTGCCAGCAGTGAAGTGGGACTAGCTTACTACAATGAGCAGTTCTTC.

This chain uses TRBV3-1 (or the pseudogene TRBV3-2) with TRBJ2-7; 9 nucleotides match TRBD1. This CDR3 comprises 14 residues. CDR1 and CDR2 from the germline V gene are LGHDT and YNNKEL (reference sequence). V lost 7 bases, J lost 0 bases, and 4 bases stayed unmatched. The CDR3 bases are TGTGCCAGCACTGGACAGGGGCGCTCCTACGAGCAGTACTTC. Translation: CASTGQGRSYEQYF.

This clone was seen only once. This chain links TRBV7-9 with TRBJ2-6; TRBD1 aligns across 7 bases. This CDR3 comprises 15 residues. V shed 4 bases and J 4 bases; nucleotides not matched to a gene: 4. CDR1 and CDR2 (germline): SEHNR, FQNEAQ (reference sequence). This CDR3 reads CASSSQGHGANVLTF. CDR3 DNA: TGTGCCAGCAGCTCACAGGGGCACGGGGCCAACGTCCTGACTTTC.

The genes are TRBV12-3 or TRBV12-4 and TRBJ1-5; 7 bases agree with TRBD1. CDR3 size: 13 residues. V lost 8 bases and J lost 3; bases outside the gene matches: 4. The CDR3 DNA is TGTGCCAGCGGACAGGCTCTCAATCAGCCCCAGCATTTT. Its protein product is CASGQALNQPQHF.

A single count supports this clone. This rearrangement joins TRBV6-5 to TRBJ2-7; D might be TRBD1 (5 bases). The V end was cut by 2 bases, the J end by 0 bases, with 8 bases between. Germline assignment: CDR1 MNHEY and CDR2 SVGAGI. This CDR3 spans 14 amino acids. CDR3 DNA: TGTGCCAGCAGTTACAGGGGCGCCTCCTACGAGCAGTACTTC. Its protein is CASSYRGASYEQYF.

This chain connects TRBV7-8 to TRBJ2-7; 10 nucleotides align to TRBD2. The CDR3 totals 15 residues. Germline trimming cut 3 bases from V and 4 bases from J; bases unmatched to any gene: 6. The germline CDR1 and CDR2 sequences are SGHVS and FQNEAQ. Here the CDR3 reads CASSFAASGSYEQYF. The CDR3 nucleotides are TGTGCCAGCAGCTTTGCGGCTAGCGGGAGTTACGAGCAGTACTTC. Complete variable domain (other parts from reference TRBV7-8 and TRBJ2-7): GAGVSQSPRYKVAKRGQDVALRCDPISGHVSLFWYQQALGQGPEFLTYFQNEAQLDKSGLPSDRFFAERPEGSVSTLKIQRTQQEDSAVYLCASSFAASGSYEQYFGPGTRLTVT.

V and J are TRBV30 and TRBJ2-7; 8 bases fit TRBD1. Trimming at V came to 3 bases and at J to 3 bases, leaving 4 bases not matched to a gene. CDR1 is GTSNPN and CDR2 is SVGIG in the germline V gene (reference sequence). The CDR3 consists of 13 residues. CDR3 loop: CAWSTGGRYEQYF. In DNA, the CDR3 is TGTGCCTGGAGCACAGGGGGGCGCTACGAGCAGTACTTC.

Regarding this clone: Because the CDR3's place on the DNA is in doubt, the DNA is left out and the CDR3 is given as listed by TCRdb. The gene calls are TRBV10-2 and TRBJ2-7; the table's D call, TRBD2, has no DNA check behind it. From germline, CDR1 is WSHSY and CDR2 SAAADI. The CDR3 has 16 amino acids, counting both end residues. The CDR3 loop is CATCSAGEDGSHEQYF.

The gene calls are TRBV6-5 and TRBJ2-5; D might be TRBD2 (5 bases). Germline V lookup: CDR1 MNHEY, CDR2 SVGAGI. Trimming removed 9 bases from V and 7 bases from J, with 18 bases in between. CDR3 length equals 13 residues. In DNA, the CDR3 is TGTGCCAGTGACCGGGAACGATCGGGGACCCAGTACTTC. Translated, it gives CASDRERSGTQYF.

The CDR3: CASSHPGLNNEQFF. The DNA of the CDR3 is TGTGCCAGCAGCCATCCGGGACTAAACAATGAGCAGTTCTTC. The V call is TRBV7-9, the J call TRBJ2-1, with 7 bases matching TRBD2. Germline V gene sequence: CDR1 SEHNR, CDR2 FQNEAQ (reference sequence). J lost 5 bases, V lost 5 bases, and 6 bases had no gene match. There are 14 residues in the CDR3.

This clone is a singleton in its sample. This chain uses TRBV6-6 with TRBJ1-1; D may be TRBD1 (6 bases). V lost 8 bases to trimming and J lost 0 bases, with 13 bases between them. This CDR3 contains 14 residues. Germline V lookup: CDR1 MNHNY, CDR2 SVGAGI (reference sequence). Here the CDR3 reads CASRNRVMNTEAFF. Here the CDR3 DNA reads TGTGCCAGCCGGAACAGGGTAATGAACACTGAAGCTTTCTTT.

This clone was recorded a few times. This chain uses TRBV6-6 with TRBJ1-5, with TRBD1 matching over 9 bases. V dropped 5 bases and J dropped 4; count of bases not matched to a gene: 12. Germline CDR1 and CDR2: MNHNY and SVGAGI (reference sequence). The CDR3 loop spans 17 amino acids. The DNA of the CDR3 is TGTGCCAGCAGTCCTGGTGTGGGGACAGGGATGAATCAGCCCCAGCATTTT. Its translation: CASSPGVGTGMNQPQHF.